A single sample gave rise to the 7 T cell receptor beta chains below, sequenced in a study of T-cell reconstitution after alpha-beta-depleted transplantation in children. TCRbeta library construction was performed incorporating unique molecular identifiers. From the PCR reads, TCRdb called clonotypes with MiXCR, one entry per CDR3 protein. The sample has almost 400,000 distinct CDR3 sequences, 20% seen once. Sequences were derived from PBMCs from the stem cell graft donor, sampled from the stem cell graft. The receptors here all came from a human donor who donated a stem cell graft to a child with acute myeloid leukemia.

This chain uses TRBV11-2 with TRBJ2-5; tentative D call: TRBD2 (5 bases). The germline V gene has CDR1 SGHAT and CDR2 FQNNGV. The CDR3 has 13 amino acids. V was clipped by 3 bases and J by 4 bases, with 9 bases between them. Here the CDR3 reads CASSFPGSETQYF. The CDR3 nucleotides read TGTGCCAGCAGCTTCCCGGGATCAGAGACCCAGTACTTC.

The CDR3 DNA reads as TGTGCCAGCAGCCAACTTACTAGCGGGAGCTCCTACGAGCAGTACTTC. It is translated as CASSQLTSGSSYEQYF. The chain carries TRBV4-2 and TRBJ2-7; 11 nucleotides line up with TRBD2. V was pared by 2 bases and J by 0 bases, with 3 bases of the junction left unmatched. The germline V gene has CDR1 LGHNA and CDR2 YNFKEQ. The CDR3 has 16 residues.

At least ten counts were recorded for this clonotype. The DNA of the CDR3 is TGCAGTGCTAGCTCATTACAGGAAATGAACACTGAAGCTTTCTTT. It translates to CSASSLQEMNTEAFF. The V gene is TRBV20-1, the J gene TRBJ1-1, with D maybe TRBD1 (5 bases). The V gene lost 3 bases and the J gene lost 0 bases, with 14 bases spanning the gap. The CDR3 spans 15 residues. The V gene's germline CDR1 is DFQATT and CDR2 SNEGSKA (reference sequence).

This clonotype occurred many times. This rearrangement joins TRBV12-3 or TRBV12-4 to TRBJ2-1; D might be TRBD2 (6 bases). V lost 5 bases to trimming and J lost 0 bases, with 11 bases between them. This CDR3 spans 15 amino acids. CDR3 bases: TGTGCCAGCAGTCGGGACTCGAGCTCCTACAATGAGCAGTTCTTC. Protein sequence: CASSRDSSSYNEQFF.

This chain uses TRBV20-1 with TRBJ2-1, with 13 bases matching TRBD2. This CDR3 is built from 17 residues. CDR1 DFQATT and CDR2 SNEGSKA come from the germline V gene (reference sequence). J gave up 7 bases and V 6 bases, and 15 bases lay outside the gene matches. The CDR3 here is CSADFSLAGGPGNEQFF. CDR3 DNA: TGCAGTGCCGATTTCTCACTAGCGGGAGGGCCGGGGAATGAGCAGTTCTTC.

This clonotype was counted between two and nine times. The chain carries TRBV20-1 and TRBJ1-1, with D unclear. Germline CDR1 is DFQATT and CDR2 is SNEGSKA (reference sequence). This CDR3 contains 13 residues. Trimming took 2 bases from V and 6 from J, leaving 13 bases between them. The CDR3 DNA follows: TGCAGTGCTAGACCGTCTCCACAAGCTGAAGCTTTCTTT. Its translation is CSARPSPQAEAFF.

This clonotype came up a few times. Here the CDR3 reads CASSQDRFSEQYF. Here the CDR3 DNA reads TGCGCCAGCAGCCAGGACAGGTTCAGCGAGCAGTACTTC. V and J are TRBV4-1 and TRBJ2-7; TRBD1 matches at 7 bases. Germline CDR1 reads MGHRA; CDR2 reads YSYEKL. V dropped 3 bases and J dropped 6; count of bases not matched to a gene: 5. The CDR3 spans 13 residues.